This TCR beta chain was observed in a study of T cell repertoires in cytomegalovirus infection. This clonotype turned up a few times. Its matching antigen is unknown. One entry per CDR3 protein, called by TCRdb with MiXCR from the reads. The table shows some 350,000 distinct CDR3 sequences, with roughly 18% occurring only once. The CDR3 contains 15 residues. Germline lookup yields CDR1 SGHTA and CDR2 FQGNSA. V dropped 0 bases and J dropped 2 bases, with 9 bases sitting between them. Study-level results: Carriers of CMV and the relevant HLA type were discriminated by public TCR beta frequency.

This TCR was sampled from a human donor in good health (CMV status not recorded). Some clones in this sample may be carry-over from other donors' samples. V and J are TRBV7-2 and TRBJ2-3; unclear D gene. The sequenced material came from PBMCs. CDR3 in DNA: TGTGCCAGCAGCTTAGCAAGGCTGGTCACAGATACGCAGTATTTT. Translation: CASSLARLVTDTQYF.